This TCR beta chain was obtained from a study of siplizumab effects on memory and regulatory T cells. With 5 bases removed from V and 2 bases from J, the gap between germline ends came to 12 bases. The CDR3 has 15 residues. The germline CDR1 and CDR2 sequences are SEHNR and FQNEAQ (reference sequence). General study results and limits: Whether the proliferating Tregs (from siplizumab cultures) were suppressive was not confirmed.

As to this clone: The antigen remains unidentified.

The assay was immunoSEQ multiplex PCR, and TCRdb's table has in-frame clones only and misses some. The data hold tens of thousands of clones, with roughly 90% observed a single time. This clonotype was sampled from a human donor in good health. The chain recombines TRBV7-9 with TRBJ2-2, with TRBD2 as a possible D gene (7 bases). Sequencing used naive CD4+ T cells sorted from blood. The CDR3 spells CASSPRGGNTGELFF. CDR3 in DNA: TGTGCCAGCAGCCCGCGCGGGGGCAACACCGGGGAGCTGTTTTTT.